What follows are 20 T cell receptor beta chains derived from one specimen sequenced in a study of control samples from healthy donors and cancer patients. Some clones are missing from TCRdb's copy, which holds only in-frame ones; the method was immunoSEQ multiplex PCR. In the table there are roughly 140,000 clones, under 90% of which are singletons. Sequenced material: blood. The receptors here all came from a man under 40 in good health.

The chain carries TRBV13 and TRBJ1-1, with 7 bases that match TRBD1. V lost 5 bases to trimming and J lost 3 bases; unmatched junction nucleotides: 9. There are 15 residues in the CDR3. Germline lookup yields CDR1 PRHDT and CDR2 FYEKMQ (reference sequence). The chain's CDR3 is CASSRRDSRYTEAFF. The CDR3 DNA sequence: TGTGCCAGCAGCCGAAGGGACAGTCGATACACTGAAGCTTTCTTT. The full variable domain, in which reference TRBV13 and TRBJ1-1 provide the parts outside the CDR3, is AAGVIQSPRHLIKEKRETATLKCYPIPRHDTVYWYQQGPGQDPQFLISFYEKMQSDKGSIPDRFSAQQFSDYHSELNMSSLELGDSALYFCASSRRDSRYTEAFFGQGTRLTVV.

This clone was picked up a small number of times. The chain recombines TRBV9 with TRBJ1-1; the D is unclear. Germline V gene sequence: CDR1 SGDLS, CDR2 YYNGEE. The germline V and J ends were trimmed by 4 bases and 3 bases, with 10 bases remaining between them. The CDR3 is 13 residues long. The CDR3: CASSFLTDTEAFF. CDR3 DNA sequence: TGTGCCAGCAGCTTTCTGACGGACACTGAAGCTTTCTTT.

The chain employs TRBV7-2 and TRBJ2-7; D might be TRBD1 (6 bases). CDR1 and CDR2 from the germline V gene are SGHTA and FQGNSA. Trimming took 8 bases from V and 3 from J, leaving 14 bases between them. There are 13 residues in the CDR3. CDR3 sequence (DNA): TGTGCCAGCGGGGCAGGGGTAGGCTACGAGCAGTACTTC. Translating gives CASGAGVGYEQYF.

The gene calls are TRBV11-1 and TRBJ1-1, with D maybe TRBD1 (5 bases). Germline CDR1 is SGHAT and CDR2 is FQDESV (reference sequence). The CDR3 consists of 12 residues. V dropped 2 bases and J dropped 10 bases, with 11 bases sitting between them. The CDR3 loop reads CASSLRGEGAFF. The CDR3 region has the DNA TGTGCCAGCAGCTTAAGGGGAGAAGGAGCTTTCTTT.

The chain employs TRBV29-1 and TRBJ2-5; D is perhaps TRBD1 (5 bases). CDR1 SQVTM and CDR2 ANQGSEA come from the germline V gene. The CDR3 consists of 14 residues. With 1 base removed from V and 2 bases from J, the gap between germline ends came to 11 bases. The CDR3 loop reads CSVEGRQRQETQYF. In DNA form, the CDR3 reads TGCAGCGTTGAAGGCCGACAGAGACAAGAGACCCAGTACTTC.

The chain links TRBV5-4 to TRBJ2-7, with D perhaps matching TRBD2 (6 bases). CDR1 and CDR2 from the germline V gene are SGHNT and YYREEE (reference sequence). The CDR3 runs to 15 residues. V was cut by 1 base and J by 5 bases, with 16 bases left in between. CDR3 DNA: TGTGCCAGCAGCTTGACCGCGGGACCGGAGGACGAGCAGTACTTC. Translated, it gives CASSLTAGPEDEQYF.

V gene TRBV5-5 combines with J gene TRBJ2-3; a possible D gene is TRBD1 (5 bases). Germline V CDR1 and CDR2: SGHKS, YYEKEE (reference sequence). V was cut by 0 bases and J by 3 bases, with 14 bases left in between. This CDR3 spans 16 amino acids. The CDR3 region is CASSLGLSAGTDTQYF. CDR3 sequence (DNA): TGTGCCAGCAGCTTGGGGCTCTCGGCAGGGACAGATACGCAGTATTTT. Together with reference TRBV5-5 and TRBJ2-3, the CDR3 gives the full variable domain: DAGVTQSPTHLIKTRGQQVTLRCSPISGHKSVSWYQQVLGQGPQFIFQYYEKEERGRGNFPDRFSARQFPNYSSELNVNALLLGDSALYLCASSLGLSAGTDTQYFGPGTRLTVL.

This clone appeared a single time. The rearrangement uses TRBV5-8 and TRBJ2-1; D is possibly TRBD1 or TRBD2 (5 bases each). This CDR3 has 18 amino acids. V lost 4 bases, J lost 0 bases, and 20 bases lay in between. CDR1 is SGHTS and CDR2 is YDEGEE in the germline V gene. CDR3 nucleotides: TGTGCCAGCAGCCACACTAGGATGGGGGTTGGCTCCTACAATGAGCAGTTCTTC. It is translated as CASSHTRMGVGSYNEQFF.

The rearrangement links TRBV11-2 to TRBJ2-2; weak D call: TRBD2 (6 bases). This CDR3 spans 15 amino acids. Looked up from germline, CDR1 is SGHAT and CDR2 is FQNNGV. The V and J ends lost 3 bases and 3 bases respectively, with 11 bases between them. CDR3 sequence: CASSFRGSDTGELFF. The CDR3 region has the DNA TGTGCCAGCAGCTTTCGGGGGTCGGACACCGGGGAGCTGTTTTTT.

This chain links TRBV15 with TRBJ1-1; D gene uncertain. This CDR3 has 12 amino acids. The germline V gene has CDR1 LNHNV and CDR2 YYDKDF (reference sequence). Trimming pared 4 bases from V and 3 bases from J, leaving 6 bases between. The CDR3 nucleotides read TGTGCCACCAGCACCCCGGACACTGAAGCTTTCTTT. Protein sequence: CATSTPDTEAFF. The whole variable domain, remainder taken from reference TRBV15 and TRBJ1-1, is DAMVIQNPRYQVTQFGKPVTLSCSQTLNHNVMYWYQQKSSQAPKLLFHYYDKDFNNEADTPDNFQSRRPNTSFCFLDIRSPGLGDTAMYLCATSTPDTEAFFGQGTRLTVV.

The CDR3 bases are TGTGCCAGCAGCTTAGACCGGGACAGGGGGCTTGAGCAGTACTTC. Encoded protein: CASSLDRDRGLEQYF. This chain links TRBV7-9 with TRBJ2-7; 12 nucleotides line up with TRBD1. The CDR3 loop spans 15 amino acids. V shed 1 base and J 7 bases; nucleotides not matched to a gene: 5. Germline V gives CDR1 SEHNR, CDR2 FQNEAQ (reference sequence). Looking up the rest from reference TRBV7-9 and TRBJ2-7 gives the full variable domain: DTGVSQNPRHKITKRGQNVTFRCDPISEHNRLYWYRQTLGQGPEFLTYFQNEAQLEKSRLLSDRFSAERPKGSFSTLEIQRTEQGDSAMYLCASSLDRDRGLEQYFGPGTRLTVT.

V usage is TRBV7-2 and J usage is TRBJ2-1, with TRBD2 matching over 12 bases. The CDR3 is 17 amino acids. CDR1 is SGHTA and CDR2 is FQGNSA in the germline V gene. The V and J ends lost 1 base and 7 bases, in that order; junction bases with no gene match: 8. CDR3 region: CASSLVVLAGGANEQFF. In DNA, the CDR3 is TGTGCCAGCAGCTTAGTAGTGCTAGCGGGGGGGGCTAATGAGCAGTTCTTC.

V and J are TRBV7-3 and TRBJ2-6, with D possibly TRBD1 on 5 matching bases. The CDR3 is 16 residues long. With 2 bases removed from V and 0 bases from J, the gap between germline ends came to 8 bases. CDR1 is SGHTA and CDR2 is FQGTGA in the germline V gene. CDR3 DNA sequence: TGTGCCAGCAGCTTAGGGGCCAACTCTGGGGCCAACGTCCTGACTTTC. This sequence encodes CASSLGANSGANVLTF.

J is TRBJ2-3 and V is TRBV9, with D perhaps given as TRBD1 or TRBD2 (5 bases each). V lost 4 bases and J lost 1, with 16 bases in between. Germline V gene data show CDR1 as SGDLS and CDR2 as YYNGEE. This CDR3 comprises 16 residues. The CDR3 region is CASSPRGVLRTDTQYF. CDR3 in DNA: TGTGCCAGCAGCCCGCGAGGGGTACTCCGCACAGATACGCAGTATTTT. The whole variable domain, remainder taken from reference TRBV9 and TRBJ2-3, is DSGVTQTPKHLITATGQRVTLRCSPRSGDLSVYWYQQSLDQGLQFLIQYYNGEERAKGNILERFSAQQFPDLHSELNLSSLELGDSALYFCASSPRGVLRTDTQYFGPGTRLTVL.

The chain uses TRBV24-1 and TRBJ2-1, with TRBD2 matching over 9 bases. The V gene end was trimmed by 4 bases and the J gene end by 7 bases; junction bases not matched to a gene: 13. CDR3 length equals 17 residues. Germline V gene data show CDR1 as KGHDR and CDR2 as SFDVKD. The CDR3 spells CATSDLFSGSTENEQFF. The CDR3 coding sequence is TGTGCCACCAGTGACCTGTTTAGCGGGAGTACCGAGAATGAGCAGTTCTTC.

The sample holds a few counts of this clone. The V call is TRBV5-8, the J call TRBJ2-2, with 11 bases matching TRBD2. V lost 2 bases to trimming and J lost 3 bases; unmatched junction nucleotides: 3. Germline V gene sequence: CDR1 SGHTS, CDR2 YDEGEE. CDR3 length equals 16 residues. CDR3: CASSLYSGRDTGELFF. The CDR3 region has the DNA TGTGCCAGCAGCTTATATAGCGGGAGGGACACCGGGGAGCTGTTTTTT.

The V call is TRBV29-1, the J call TRBJ1-1, with 8 bases lining up with TRBD1. Looked up from germline, CDR1 is SQVTM and CDR2 is ANQGSEA. The ends lost 6 bases at V and 0 bases at J; junction bases unmatched: 3. The CDR3 length is 13 residues. The CDR3 loop is CSVDRAVNTEAFF. CDR3 nucleotides: TGCAGCGTGGACAGGGCGGTGAACACTGAAGCTTTCTTT. Full variable domain (outside the CDR3, taken from reference TRBV29-1 and TRBJ1-1): SAVISQKPSRDICQRGTSLTIQCQVDSQVTMMFWYRQQPGQSLTLIATANQGSEATYESGFVIDKFPISRPNLTFSTLTVSNMSPEDSSIYLCSVDRAVNTEAFFGQGTRLTVV.

V usage is TRBV5-6 and J usage is TRBJ2-7; 7 positions agree with TRBD1. V lost 2 bases, J lost 4 bases, and 6 bases stayed unmatched. This CDR3 spans 14 amino acids. Germline lookup yields CDR1 SGHDT and CDR2 YYEEEE. The CDR3 DNA reads as TGTGCCAGCAGCTTTAGGGACAGAGTATACGAGCAGTACTTC. Translating gives CASSFRDRVYEQYF.

The chain has TRBV5-1 and TRBJ2-2; 9 bases line up with TRBD2. The CDR3 extends over 15 amino acids. The ends lost 7 bases at V and 4 bases at J; junction bases unmatched: 8. Germline V gene lookup returns CDR1 SGHRS and CDR2 YFSETQ. The CDR3 DNA is TGCGCCAGCCACGACGAGCGGGGGGCCACCGGGGAGCTGTTTTTT. This codes for CASHDERGATGELFF. The variable domain in full, completed from reference TRBV5-1 and TRBJ2-2, reads KAGVTQTPRYLIKTRGQQVTLSCSPISGHRSVSWYQQTPGQGLQFLFEYFSETQRNKGNFPGRFSGRQFSNSRSEMNVSTLELGDSALYLCASHDERGATGELFFGEGSRLTVL.

The CDR3 is CASSLPSSGPTYEQYF. The CDR3 DNA is TGTGCCAGCAGCTTGCCGAGTAGCGGACCAACCTACGAGCAGTACTTC. The chain is built from TRBV5-4 and TRBJ2-7; the D gene is possibly TRBD2 (6 bases). Germline V gene sequence: CDR1 SGHNT, CDR2 YYREEE (reference sequence). V lost 1 base and J 2 bases, leaving 16 bases between the germline ends. The CDR3 covers 16 residues.